This T cell receptor beta chain was found in a study of cytomegalovirus exposure and HLA in healthy donors. Study summary: The Caucasian-associated ancestry cluster contained about 80% of the approximately 430 genotyped donors. The study's findings and limits: The study labeled about 160 TCR beta chains cytomegalovirus-associated. By HLA locus, TCR association rates varied in a later analysis, with DRB1 showing the most and HLA-C the fewest.

PCR employed 60 Vbeta and 13 Jbeta primers. Profiled with immunoSEQ multiplex PCR; TCRdb holds only in-frame clones, not every one. The sample contains 120,000 to 150,000 clones, roughly 74% of which appear only once. Worth noting for this clone: Its target is unknown.

This CDR3 contains 14 residues. V was pared by 6 bases and J by 6 bases, with 17 bases between. Germline V gives CDR1 SNHLY, CDR2 FYNNEI. The specimen sequenced was PBMCs. This chain joins TRBV2 and TRBJ1-1; D might be TRBD1 (6 bases). This clonotype originated in a middle-aged man in good health and CMV-seronegative. This CDR3 is CASSASRTAAEAFF. The CDR3 DNA sequence: TGTGCCAGCAGCGCATCCAGGACAGCCGCTGAAGCTTTCTTT.